The 3 T cell receptor beta chains given below trace back to one sample, sequenced in a study of glioma-infiltrating T cells after dendritic cell vaccination. Sequencing used immunoSEQ multiplex PCR; TCRdb keeps in-frame clones, though not all of them. In the table there are 100,000 or so clones, under 90% of which are singletons. This specimen consisted of blood, obtained before dendritic cell vaccination. These receptors were collected from a human donor with glioblastoma.

The chain employs TRBV6-5 and TRBJ2-7; TRBD2 is a possible D gene (5 bases). This CDR3 is built from 13 residues. Germline CDR1 reads MNHEY; CDR2 reads SVGAGI. V was trimmed by 0 bases and J by 7 bases, leaving 10 bases between them. The CDR3 nucleotides are TGTGCCAGCAGTTACTCGACTACGGGGGAGCAGTACTTC. This sequence encodes CASSYSTTGEQYF.

The V and J genes are TRBV7-9 and TRBJ2-7; D not resolved. CDR1 is SEHNR and CDR2 is FQNEAQ in the germline V gene (reference sequence). V lost 2 bases to trimming and J lost 6 bases, with 8 bases between them. The CDR3 sequence is 12 residues long. The CDR3 sequence: CASSLLGSEQYF. Written as DNA, the CDR3 is TGTGCCAGCAGCTTACTTGGTAGCGAGCAGTACTTC.

A few counts support this clone. The chain couples TRBV6-5 to TRBJ1-2; 8 bases align to TRBD1. This CDR3 is 15 amino acids long. V lost 5 bases to trimming and J lost 5 bases; unmatched junction nucleotides: 10. The germline V gene encodes CDR1 MNHEY and CDR2 SVGAGI. The CDR3 here is CASSIGQGFRYGYTF. CDR3 DNA: TGTGCCAGCAGTATAGGACAGGGATTTCGATATGGCTACACCTTC.